This T cell receptor beta chain was observed in a study of shared clonotypes between healthy human individuals. Splitting of CD4+ cells produced CD45RA+ naive and CD45RA-negative memory subsets. About this clone itself: Its specificity is unknown.

Regarding the study as a whole: The study found about 5% of naive CD4 clonotypes shared across a handful of donors. Since donors were few, the genetic and exposure-history diversity represented was limited.

Several immunoSEQ plates held equal portions of the genomic DNA taken from each subset. Assay: immunoSEQ multiplex PCR; the TCRdb copy retains only in-frame clones and omits some. In the table there are approximately 2.4 million clones, approximately 95% of which are singletons. This TCR was recovered from a man aged 18 to 29 in good health. The specimen sequenced was naive CD4+ T cells sorted from blood. Stated subset: CD45RA+ positively selected.

For the CDR3, the DNA is TGTGCCAGCAGCGAGGGGACAGGGGGTTTCTATGGCTACACCTTC. Protein sequence: CASSEGTGGFYGYTF. This chain uses TRBV7-2 with TRBJ1-2; TRBD1 aligns across 11 bases. Germline CDR1 and CDR2: SGHTA and FQGNSA. This CDR3 has 15 residues. The J segment lost 4 bases and the V segment lost 5 bases, leaving 6 bases of the junction unmatched.